Detailed here is one T cell receptor beta chain. Its antigen has not been determined. No base qualities exist here, and no much larger clone lies one base off it. TRB sequencing was run on genomic DNA with either the immunoSEQ assay at survey resolution or the hsTCRB kit. From the authors' description of their analysis: The immunoSEQ software handled initial read processing, and the LymphoSeq R package was used for repertoire analyses. For each TRB dataset, clonality was calculated as 1 minus normalized Shannon entropy, and the Gini coefficient was computed as well. Phenotypes of unsorted samples were inferred by mapping TRB sequences from sorted subsets of the recipient or donor onto the same recipient's unsorted samples. TCRdb obtained this table from immuneACCESS and retained in-frame rearrangements with V and J assigned. These tables miss some clones; where compared with another copy, unresolved V genes account for less than half of the shortfall, and the remainder is unexplained. V and J calls and clone size are given by that table; D and trimming were obtained from the DNA. Present in this sample are about 6,700 clones, approximately 80% of which were seen just once. The top ten clonotypes cover 20% of the sample.

The sample belongs to a study of T cells after posttransplantation cyclophosphamide (dated by TCRdb to about 2016). Background on the whole study: Using TRB sequencing, the study followed how the T cell repertoire rebuilt after myeloablative bone marrow transplantation with posttransplantation cyclophosphamide given as GVHD prophylaxis. Samples from approximately 40 PTCy-treated patients and 16 related bone marrow donors of those patients were subjected to antigen receptor sequencing. Blood from all 34 PTCy patients who had 1-year posttransplant specimens underwent TRB sequencing. In 3 patients, TRB sequencing was also performed on up to roughly 3 more blood samples taken 2 to 5.2 years after transplant, and in several patients, pretransplant blood was also TRB-sequenced. Because TRA and TRB clonality correlated tightly in fewer than ten samples, later TCR analyses were limited to TRB. Public TRB sequences were searched against a database of over 3,000 sequences associated with responses to pathogens, tumor antigens, self-antigens and alloantigens.

The CDR3 starts with the cysteine, ends with the phenylalanine, and has 15 residues. The entry retains the CDR3 DNA only, 45 bases that are in frame from base 1. Trimming takes 5 bases from V and 4 bases from J, and the germline ends sit 15 bases apart. The germline V gene (reference sequence) gives CDR1 as SEHNR and CDR2 as FQNEAQ. Per the publication, the treatment or condition label means: high-dose cyclophosphamide on days +3 and +4 as single-agent GVHD prophylaxis. For conditioning, the PTCy patients got busulfan and fludarabine, then a related or unrelated marrow graft, followed by cyclophosphamide on days +3 and +4. PTCy-treated patients were drawn from a prospective multi-institutional clinical trial. Peripheral blood and bone marrow mononuclear cells were isolated by Ficoll-Hypaque density centrifugation and cryopreserved. Broad study findings and their caveats: Across the roughly 40 patients, TRB clonality was highly associated with recipient CMV seropositivity and CMV reactivation, and diversity with PTCy was similar to that in the CNI/methotrexate controls. Donor-recipient similarity was low at 1-2 months but increased during the first year, and donor CD8+ memory clones often dominated later blood repertoires. The TRB repertoires of T cells infiltrating skin or GI tract showed only limited overlap with the TRB repertoires of T cells in blood.

Sequences were derived from PBMCs, sampled after allogeneic stem cell transplant with posttransplant cyclophosphamide. The chain couples TRBV7-9 to TRBJ1-5, with the D gene uncertain. The sequence was collected from a female patient aged 50-59 years who received an allogeneic stem cell transplant from a related donor, was CMV-positive, and had no GVHD. Following a transplant, a fraction of the T cells may be traceable to the graft donor. The nucleotide sequence reads as follows: TGTGCCAGCAGCGCCGTCGGAGGGCTGAATCAGCCCCAGCATTTT. Translation gives CASSAVGGLNQPQHF.